This passage covers 24 T cell receptor beta chains from one sample sequenced in a study of blood T cell repertoires in COVID-19. Sequencing was performed with immunoSEQ multiplex PCR; in TCRdb, only in-frame clones are kept and a portion is missing. Counted here are approximately 230,000 clones, 85% to 90% occurring once; the ten biggest clones make up roughly a sixth. The sequencing sample was made of PBMCs or T cells enriched from blood (not recorded which). These receptors were taken from a young man who had recovered from COVID-19.

The V and J genes are TRBV19 and TRBJ1-5; the D gene is possibly TRBD1 (5 bases). Germline assignment: CDR1 LNHDA and CDR2 SQIVND (reference sequence). The CDR3 runs 17 residues. The V and J ends lost 2 bases and 3 bases respectively, with 17 bases between them. CDR3 in amino acids: CASSILLSRGSNQPQHF. The CDR3 DNA follows: TGTGCCAGTAGTATACTTCTATCCCGGGGGTCCAATCAGCCCCAGCATTTT.

The chain carries TRBV7-9 and TRBJ1-2; D not certain. The CDR3 runs 16 residues. Trimming shortened V by 5 bases and J by 3 bases, and 19 bases separated the two germline ends. Germline V CDR1 and CDR2: SEHNR, FQNEAQ (reference sequence). CDR3 bases: TGTGCCAGCAGCACCCACGGCAGGTCCGGGGACTATGGCTACACCTTC. The encoded protein is CASSTHGRSGDYGYTF.

V usage is TRBV30 and J usage is TRBJ2-5, with D tentatively TRBD2 (7 bases). The CDR3 totals 14 residues. V lost 1 base and J 5 bases, leaving 14 bases between the germline ends. Germline V gene data show CDR1 as GTSNPN and CDR2 as SVGIG (reference sequence). CDR3 loop: CAWSEGGAVETQYF. CDR3 DNA sequence: TGTGCCTGGAGTGAAGGGGGGGCAGTGGAGACCCAGTACTTC. Full variable domain (remainder filled in from reference TRBV30 and TRBJ2-5): SQTIHQWPATLVQPVGSPLSLECTVEGTSNPNLYWYRQAAGRGLQLLFYSVGIGQISSEVPQNLSASRPQDRQFILSSKKLLLSDSGFYLCAWSEGGAVETQYFGPGTRLLVL.

V usage is TRBV7-9 and J usage is TRBJ2-7; perhaps TRBD2 as D (7 bases). The CDR3 totals 15 residues. V was cut by 2 bases and J by 5 bases, with 16 bases left in between. Germline V gene data show CDR1 as SEHNR and CDR2 as FQNEAQ (reference sequence). The CDR3 here is CASSLLAEGVHEQYF. In nucleotides, the CDR3 is TGTGCCAGCAGCTTACTAGCGGAGGGGGTCCACGAGCAGTACTTC.

There are a few counts of this clone. This chain joins TRBV27 and TRBJ2-7; 7 positions agree with TRBD2. The V gene's germline CDR1 is MNHEY and CDR2 SMNVEV (reference sequence). Trimming cost V 3 bases and J 0 bases; bases outside gene matches: 14. The CDR3 sequence is 18 residues long. CDR3 in amino acids: CASSFGRFRGQDSYEQYF. CDR3 sequence (DNA): TGTGCCAGCAGTTTCGGGAGGTTCCGGGGCCAAGACTCCTACGAGCAGTACTTC.

This chain joins TRBV15 and TRBJ2-2; 9 nucleotides agree with TRBD2. Trimming took 3 bases from V and 3 from J; bases not matched to a gene: 8. CDR1 and CDR2 (germline): LNHNV, YYDKDF (reference sequence). This CDR3 has 17 residues. CDR3 amino acids: CATSREREAGYTGELFF. The CDR3 DNA reads TGTGCCACCAGCAGGGAGCGGGAGGCAGGGTACACCGGGGAGCTGTTTTTT.

The rearrangement uses TRBV7-8 and TRBJ2-3; no clear D gene. V lost 1 base to trimming and J lost 5 bases, with 4 bases between them. CDR1 and CDR2 from the germline V gene are SGHVS and FQNEAQ. This CDR3 is 12 amino acids long. The CDR3 loop reads CASSLDLDTQYF. CDR3 nucleotide sequence: TGTGCCAGCAGCTTAGATCTAGATACGCAGTATTTT.

The chain joins TRBV6-5 to TRBJ2-3, with D tentatively TRBD1 (6 bases). Germline CDR1 is MNHEY and CDR2 is SVGAGI. This CDR3 is built from 16 residues. Trimming left V 2 bases short and J 2 bases short, with 14 bases between. Here the CDR3 DNA reads TGTGCCAGCAGTTACGGTCAGGGGTTACCCACAGATACGCAGTATTTT. As protein: CASSYGQGLPTDTQYF.

The chain is built from TRBV6-4 and TRBJ2-7; TRBD2 matches 10 bases. Per germline, CDR1 MRHNA and CDR2 SNTAGT. The CDR3 sequence is 16 residues long. Losses at the gene ends were 2 bases for V and 4 bases for J; bases not matched to a gene: 8. CDR3: CASSDALAGGPYEQYF. CDR3 DNA sequence: TGTGCCAGCAGTGACGCATTAGCGGGGGGCCCATACGAGCAGTACTTC.

The chain employs TRBV6-5 and TRBJ1-2; tentative D call: TRBD1 (5 bases). V lost 2 bases and J 3 bases, leaving 10 bases between the germline ends. CDR3 size: 14 residues. Germline CDR1 is MNHEY and CDR2 is SVGAGI. CDR3 nucleotide sequence: TGTGCCAGCAGTTACGGGGGGGGTTACTATGGCTACACCTTC. It codes for CASSYGGGYYGYTF.

The chain joins TRBV3-1 (or the pseudogene TRBV3-2) to TRBJ2-1, with 9 bases aligning to TRBD2. With V trimmed by 1 base and J by 6 bases, 7 bases remained unmatched. In germline, CDR1 is LGHDT, CDR2 YNNKEL (reference sequence). The CDR3 is made up of 16 amino acids. The CDR3 bases are TGTGCCAGCAGCCAAGGACTAGCGGAAACCTTCAATGAGCAGTTCTTC. The encoded protein is CASSQGLAETFNEQFF.

There are a few counts of this clone. This chain joins TRBV24-1 and TRBJ2-5, with 7 bases identical to TRBD1. Per the germline V gene, CDR1 is KGHDR and CDR2 is SFDVKD. Trimming at V came to 5 bases and at J to 2 bases, leaving 7 bases not matched to a gene. This CDR3 is built from 15 residues. This CDR3 is CATSGLDRLQETQYF. The CDR3 DNA sequence: TGTGCCACCAGTGGACTGGACAGGCTACAAGAGACCCAGTACTTC.

The CDR3 DNA follows: TGTGCCAGCAGCTTCGGTGGGGCTCGATTGAACACTGAAGCTTTCTTT. Translated, it gives CASSFGGARLNTEAFF. The genes are TRBV7-2 and TRBJ1-1; D may be TRBD1 (5 bases). Per the germline V gene, CDR1 is SGHTA and CDR2 is FQGNSA. The CDR3 consists of 16 residues. V shed 3 bases and J shed 0 bases, with 14 bases lying between them.

V and J are TRBV7-9 and TRBJ1-2; D not resolved. The V end lost 5 bases, the J end lost 9 bases, and 13 bases lay between the germline ends. This CDR3 spans 12 amino acids. CDR1 SEHNR and CDR2 FQNEAQ come from the germline V gene (reference sequence). CDR3 sequence: CASSAPGRSYTF. DNA for the CDR3: TGTGCCAGCAGCGCACCCGGGAGAAGCTACACCTTC.

J is TRBJ2-6 and V is TRBV3-1 (or the pseudogene TRBV3-2); possible D gene TRBD1, 5 bases. Germline CDR1 LGHDT, CDR2 YNNKEL (reference sequence). The germline V and J ends were trimmed by 2 bases and 2 bases, with 10 bases remaining between them. The CDR3 extends over 16 amino acids. The CDR3 coding sequence is TGTGCCAGCAGCCAACCCCAGGGCCCTGGGGCCAACGTCCTGACTTTC. This codes for CASSQPQGPGANVLTF.

V usage is TRBV19 and J usage is TRBJ1-5; 9 nucleotides align to TRBD1. The ends lost 5 bases at V and 7 bases at J; junction bases unmatched: 9. The germline CDR1 and CDR2 sequences are LNHDA and SQIVND (reference sequence). This CDR3 has 15 amino acids. CDR3 coding DNA: TGTGCCAGTAGTCCCAAAGGACAGGGGAGGCAGCCCCAGCATTTT. Protein product: CASSPKGQGRQPQHF.

The rearrangement joins TRBV3-1 (or the pseudogene TRBV3-2) to TRBJ1-4; 7 nucleotides match TRBD1. The J segment lost 5 bases and the V segment lost 3 bases, leaving 6 bases of the junction unmatched. The CDR3 length is 15 residues. In germline, CDR1 is LGHDT, CDR2 YNNKEL (reference sequence). CDR3 nucleotides: TGTGCCAGCAGCCACGGGGACAGTCAAAATGAAAAACTGTTTTTT. As protein: CASSHGDSQNEKLFF.

This clone came up once. CDR3 bases: TGTGCCACATTAGTAGCGGGAGGGAGTCTAAGCTCCTACAATGAGCAGTTCTTC. This gives the protein CATLVAGGSLSSYNEQFF. This sequence joins TRBV5-8 and TRBJ2-1; 11 bases fit TRBD2. The CDR3 totals 18 residues. V was clipped by 9 bases and J by 0 bases; unmatched bases: 14. CDR1 and CDR2 (germline): SGHTS, YDEGEE.

The chain is built from TRBV19 and TRBJ1-1, with TRBD1 matching over 8 bases. In germline, CDR1 is LNHDA, CDR2 SQIVND (reference sequence). This CDR3 is built from 14 residues. The trim removed 6 bases at V and 5 bases at J, leaving 8 bases unmatched. CDR3 sequence (DNA): TGTGCCAGTAGCCGGACAGGGAGCCGGACTGAAGCTTTCTTT. It yields the protein CASSRTGSRTEAFF.

The chain carries TRBV27 and TRBJ1-1; unclear D gene. The V end was cut by 3 bases, the J end by 7 bases, with 12 bases between. From germline, CDR1 is MNHEY and CDR2 SMNVEV (reference sequence). The CDR3 is 13 residues long. The CDR3 DNA sequence: TGTGCCAGCAGTTTGTCGGGGTTCGTTGAAGCTTTCTTT. It encodes CASSLSGFVEAFF.

The chain links TRBV10-3 to TRBJ2-6, with TRBD1 identical over 7 bases. Trimming took 4 bases from V and 1 from J; bases not matched to a gene: 7. This CDR3 has 17 residues. CDR1 is ENHRY, CDR2 SYGVKD, per germline. The CDR3 nucleotides are TGTGCCATCAGTGCTGGGACAGCCACTTCTGGGGCCAACGTCCTGACTTTC. This gives the protein CAISAGTATSGANVLTF.

The J gene is TRBJ2-7, the V gene TRBV5-1; 13 nucleotides line up with TRBD2. This CDR3 spans 15 amino acids. V dropped 5 bases and J dropped 5; count of bases not matched to a gene: 7. CDR1 and CDR2 from the germline V gene are SGHRS and YFSETQ. CDR3 sequence reads: CASRRTSGRGNEQYF. The DNA for the CDR3 is TGCGCCAGCAGGCGGACTAGCGGGAGAGGAAACGAGCAGTACTTC.

The chain joins TRBV27 to TRBJ1-1, with D possibly TRBD1 on 6 matching bases. The germline V and J ends were trimmed by 8 bases and 4 bases, with 14 bases remaining between them. Germline lookup yields CDR1 MNHEY and CDR2 SMNVEV (reference sequence). There are 13 residues in the CDR3. The CDR3 loop reads CASSYRESTEAFF. The CDR3 DNA is TGTGCCAGCTCGTACAGGGAAAGCACTGAAGCTTTCTTT.

The chain recombines TRBV14 with TRBJ2-2; D not resolved. The V end was cut by 4 bases, the J end by 1 base, with 10 bases between. CDR1 is SGHDN, CDR2 FVKESK, per germline. This CDR3 region has 15 residues. DNA for the CDR3: TGTGCCAGCAGCCCCCGTACGGGGAACACCGGGGAGCTGTTTTTT. This codes for CASSPRTGNTGELFF.